Listed here is a single TCR beta chain. These data belong to a study of blood T cell repertoires in COVID-19. Background on the study: Samples taken during acute and convalescent COVID-19 were collected in the United States, Italy and Spain. The analysed material was cDNA or gDNA that came from T cells, B-cell-depleted T cells, or PBMCs.

This CDR3 spans 14 amino acids. The V gene end was trimmed by 3 bases and the J gene end by 8 bases; junction bases not matched to a gene: 6. CDR1 KGHSH and CDR2 LQKENI come from the germline V gene. Authors' data handling: Amplified reference gene primers provided the basis for estimating nucleated cell counts. Sequenced by immunoSEQ multiplex PCR; TCRdb stores in-frame clones only, minus some. V and J calls and clone size are copied from that table; D and trimming were computed from the DNA. The top ten hold roughly 1.6% of the sample, which has under 200,000 clones, around nine tenths seen once. This clonotype was sampled from a young man with active or convalescent COVID-19. Sequencing was performed on peripheral blood. V gene TRBV18 combines with J gene TRBJ1-4; TRBD1 matches at 7 bases. CDR3 DNA: TGTGCCAGCTCACCCGTCCCAGGGGGAGAAAAACTGTTTTTT. As protein: CASSPVPGGEKLFF.